The subject of this entry is one T cell receptor beta chain. The target antigen is unknown. Only in-frame clones appear in the TCRdb table, and some are missing; sequencing was by immunoSEQ multiplex PCR. The data show roughly 39,000 clones, 90% to 95% seen once. The trim removed 4 bases at V and 7 bases at J, leaving 6 bases unmatched. Germline loops: CDR1 SGDLS, CDR2 YYNGEE. The CDR3 contains 15 residues. This sample was taken from a study of graft-versus-host responses after intestinal transplantation. Across the whole study: Every transplant recipient was induced with anti-thymocyte globulin, then maintained on tacrolimus and steroids for two to three years.

Overall study results and limits: Allograft clonal ratios (graft-versus-host to host-versus-graft) were high in patients who had graft-donor T cell macrochimerism. Recipient marrow held GvH clones, some first seen in ileum or blood.

Sequencing was performed on unstimulated CD8+ T cells sorted from spleen or lymph node cells, taken before transplant. This receptor was identified in a human donor who was the organ donor for an intestinal transplant. The rearrangement joins TRBV9 to TRBJ1-6; 9 bases align to TRBD1. This CDR3 is CASSPYRGQNSPLHF. Here the CDR3 DNA reads TGTGCCAGCAGCCCGTACAGGGGGCAGAATTCACCCCTCCACTTT.